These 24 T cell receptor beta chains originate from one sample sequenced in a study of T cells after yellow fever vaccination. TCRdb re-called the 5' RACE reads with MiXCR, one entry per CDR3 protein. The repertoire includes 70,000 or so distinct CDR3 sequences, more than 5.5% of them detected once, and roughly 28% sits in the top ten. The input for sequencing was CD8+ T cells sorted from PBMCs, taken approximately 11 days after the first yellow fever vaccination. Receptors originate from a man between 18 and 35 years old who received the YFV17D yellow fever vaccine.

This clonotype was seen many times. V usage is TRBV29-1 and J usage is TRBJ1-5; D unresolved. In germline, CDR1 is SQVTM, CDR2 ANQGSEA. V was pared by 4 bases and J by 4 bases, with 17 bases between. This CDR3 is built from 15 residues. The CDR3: CSVVLEGNVNQPQHF. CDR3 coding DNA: TGCAGCGTTGTCCTAGAGGGCAACGTAAATCAGCCCCAGCATTTT.

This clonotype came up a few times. This CDR3 reads CASSLTGARLTDTQYF. The DNA of the CDR3 is TGTGCCAGCAGCTTGACGGGGGCGAGGTTGACAGATACGCAGTATTTT. The gene calls are TRBV7-9 and TRBJ2-3, with D tentatively TRBD1 or TRBD2 (6 bases each). Looked up from germline, CDR1 is SEHNR and CDR2 is FQNEAQ (reference sequence). CDR3 size: 16 residues. Trimming left V 3 bases short and J 3 bases short, with 16 bases between.

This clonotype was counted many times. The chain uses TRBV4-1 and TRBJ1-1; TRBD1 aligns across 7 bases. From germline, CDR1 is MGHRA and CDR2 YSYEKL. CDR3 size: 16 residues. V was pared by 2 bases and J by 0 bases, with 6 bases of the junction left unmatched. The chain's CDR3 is CASSQKSGQLNTEAFF. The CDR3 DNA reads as TGCGCCAGCAGCCAAAAATCGGGACAGTTGAACACTGAAGCTTTCTTT.

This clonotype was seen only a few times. CDR3 in DNA: TGCAGTGCCCATTCTACTAGCGGGGGCTACAATGAGCAGTTCTTC. Amino acids: CSAHSTSGGYNEQFF. The chain recombines TRBV20-1 with TRBJ2-1; 11 nucleotides line up with TRBD2. In germline, CDR1 is DFQATT, CDR2 SNEGSKA (reference sequence). Trimming removed 6 bases from V and 3 bases from J; junction bases left unmatched: 7. This CDR3 has 15 amino acids.

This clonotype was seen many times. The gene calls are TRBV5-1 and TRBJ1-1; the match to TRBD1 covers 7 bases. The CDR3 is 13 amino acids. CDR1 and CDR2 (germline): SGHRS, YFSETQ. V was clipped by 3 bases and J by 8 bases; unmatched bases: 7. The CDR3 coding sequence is TGCGCCAGCAGCTCGGGGGACAGCTGGGAAGCTTTCTTT. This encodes CASSSGDSWEAFF. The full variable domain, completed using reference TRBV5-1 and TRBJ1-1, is KAGVTQTPRYLIKTRGQQVTLSCSPISGHRSVSWYQQTPGQGLQFLFEYFSETQRNKGNFPGRFSGRQFSNSRSEMNVSTLELGDSALYLCASSSGDSWEAFFGQGTRLTVV.

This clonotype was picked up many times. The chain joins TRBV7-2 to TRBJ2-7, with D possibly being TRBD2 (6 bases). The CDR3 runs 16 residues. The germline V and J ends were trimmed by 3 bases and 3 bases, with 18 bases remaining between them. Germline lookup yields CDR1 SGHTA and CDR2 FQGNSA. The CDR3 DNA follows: TGTGCCAGCAGCTTGGACTCCGGGACTCGTAACTACGAGCAGTACGTC. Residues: CASSLDSGTRNYEQYV.

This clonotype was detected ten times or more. The CDR3, as DNA: TGTGCTAGTGGTTTAGAGAACACTGAAGCTTTCTTT. Protein product: CASGLENTEAFF. The V call is TRBV12-5, the J call TRBJ1-1; no clear D gene. Germline loops: CDR1 LGHNT, CDR2 FRNRAP. Trimming took off 3 bases at V and 1 base at J, with 3 bases between the two ends. This CDR3 is built from 12 residues.

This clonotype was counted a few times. The CDR3 protein is CASSQRASLNTEAFF. The CDR3, as DNA: TGTGCCAGCAGTCAACGAGCCTCCTTGAACACTGAAGCTTTCTTT. The genes are TRBV7-6 and TRBJ1-1; D not resolved. This CDR3 spans 15 amino acids. V was trimmed by 6 bases and J by 0 bases, leaving 14 bases between them. The germline gives CDR1 SGHVS, CDR2 FNYEAQ.

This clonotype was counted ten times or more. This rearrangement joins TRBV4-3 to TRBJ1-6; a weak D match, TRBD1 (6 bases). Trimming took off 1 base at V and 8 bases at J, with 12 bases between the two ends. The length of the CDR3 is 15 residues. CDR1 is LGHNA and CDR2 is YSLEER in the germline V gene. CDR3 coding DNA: TGCGCCAGCAGCCAAGGGGCACAGGGTGATTCACCCCTCCACTTT. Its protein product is CASSQGAQGDSPLHF.

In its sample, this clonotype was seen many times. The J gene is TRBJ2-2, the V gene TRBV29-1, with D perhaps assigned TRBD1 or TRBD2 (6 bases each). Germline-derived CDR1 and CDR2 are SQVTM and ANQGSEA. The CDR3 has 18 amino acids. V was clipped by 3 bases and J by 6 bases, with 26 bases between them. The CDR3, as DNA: TGCAGCGTTGATGGGGGGCCAGCTAGGTTAGGATCGTCCGGGGAGCTGTTTTTT. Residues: CSVDGGPARLGSSGELFF.

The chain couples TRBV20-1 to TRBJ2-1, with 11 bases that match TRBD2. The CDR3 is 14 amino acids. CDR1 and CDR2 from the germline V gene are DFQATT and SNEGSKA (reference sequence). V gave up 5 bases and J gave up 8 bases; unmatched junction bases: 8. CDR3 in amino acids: CSAVNSGGAYEQFF. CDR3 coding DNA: TGCAGTGCTGTAAATAGCGGGGGGGCCTATGAGCAGTTCTTC.

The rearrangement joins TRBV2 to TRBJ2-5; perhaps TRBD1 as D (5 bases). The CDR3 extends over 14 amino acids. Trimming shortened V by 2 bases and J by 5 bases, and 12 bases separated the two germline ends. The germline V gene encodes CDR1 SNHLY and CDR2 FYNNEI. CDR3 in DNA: TGTGCCAGCAGTGAATCGGACACCCATGAGACCCAGTACTTC. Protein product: CASSESDTHETQYF.

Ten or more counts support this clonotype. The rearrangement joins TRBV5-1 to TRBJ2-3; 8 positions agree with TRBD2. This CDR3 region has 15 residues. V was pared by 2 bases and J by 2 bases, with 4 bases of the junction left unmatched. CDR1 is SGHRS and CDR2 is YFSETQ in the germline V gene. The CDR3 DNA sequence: TGCGCCAGCAGCTTAGCGGGGGCCGCCACAGATACGCAGTATTTT. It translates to CASSLAGAATDTQYF. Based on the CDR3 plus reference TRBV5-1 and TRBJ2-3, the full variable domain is KAGVTQTPRYLIKTRGQQVTLSCSPISGHRSVSWYQQTPGQGLQFLFEYFSETQRNKGNFPGRFSGRQFSNSRSEMNVSTLELGDSALYLCASSLAGAATDTQYFGPGTRLTVL.

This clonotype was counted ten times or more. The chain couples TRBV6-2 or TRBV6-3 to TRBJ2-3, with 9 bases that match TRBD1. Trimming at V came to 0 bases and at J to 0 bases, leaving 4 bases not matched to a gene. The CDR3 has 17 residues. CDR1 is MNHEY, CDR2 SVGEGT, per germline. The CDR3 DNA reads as TGTGCCAGCAGTTACTCGGGACAGGGTTTTAGCACAGATACGCAGTATTTT. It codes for CASSYSGQGFSTDTQYF.

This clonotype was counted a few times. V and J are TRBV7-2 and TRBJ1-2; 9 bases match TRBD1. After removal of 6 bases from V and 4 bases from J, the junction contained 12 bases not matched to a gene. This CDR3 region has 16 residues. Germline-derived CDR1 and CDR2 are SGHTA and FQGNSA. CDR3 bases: TGTGCCAGCAGTCACCGAGGGGACAGGGTCACCTATGGCTACACCTTC. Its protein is CASSHRGDRVTYGYTF.

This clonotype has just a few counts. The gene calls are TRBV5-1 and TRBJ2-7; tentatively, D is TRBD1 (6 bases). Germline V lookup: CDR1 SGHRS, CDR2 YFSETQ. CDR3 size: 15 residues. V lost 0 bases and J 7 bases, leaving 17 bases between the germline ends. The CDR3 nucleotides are TGCGCCAGCAGCTTGGCCGGGACAACCCCACCGGAGCAGTACTTC. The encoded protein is CASSLAGTTPPEQYF.

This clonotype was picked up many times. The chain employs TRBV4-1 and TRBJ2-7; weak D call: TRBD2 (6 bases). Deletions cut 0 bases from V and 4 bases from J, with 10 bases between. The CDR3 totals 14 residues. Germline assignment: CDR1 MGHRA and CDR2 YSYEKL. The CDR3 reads CASSQEASEYEQYV. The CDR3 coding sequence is TGCGCCAGCAGCCAAGAGGCTAGCGAGTACGAGCAGTACGTC.

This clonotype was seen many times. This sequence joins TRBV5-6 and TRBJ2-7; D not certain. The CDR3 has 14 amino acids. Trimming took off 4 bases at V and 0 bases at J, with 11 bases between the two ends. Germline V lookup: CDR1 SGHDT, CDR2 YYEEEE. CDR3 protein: CASSGPTHSYEQYF. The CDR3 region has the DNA TGTGCCAGCAGCGGTCCGACACACTCCTACGAGCAGTACTTC.

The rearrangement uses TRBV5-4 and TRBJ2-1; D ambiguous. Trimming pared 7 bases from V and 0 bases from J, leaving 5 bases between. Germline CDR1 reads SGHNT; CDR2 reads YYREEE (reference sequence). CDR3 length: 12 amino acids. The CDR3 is CASSGSYNEQFF. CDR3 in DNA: TGTGCCAGCTCGGGCTCCTACAATGAGCAGTTCTTC.

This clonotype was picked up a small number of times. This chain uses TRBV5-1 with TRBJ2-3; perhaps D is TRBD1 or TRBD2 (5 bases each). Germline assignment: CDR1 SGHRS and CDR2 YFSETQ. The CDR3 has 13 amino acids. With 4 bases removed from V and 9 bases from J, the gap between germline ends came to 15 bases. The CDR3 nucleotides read TGCGCCAGCAGCCCGGACCGGGGCCCCACGCAGTATTTT. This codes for CASSPDRGPTQYF.

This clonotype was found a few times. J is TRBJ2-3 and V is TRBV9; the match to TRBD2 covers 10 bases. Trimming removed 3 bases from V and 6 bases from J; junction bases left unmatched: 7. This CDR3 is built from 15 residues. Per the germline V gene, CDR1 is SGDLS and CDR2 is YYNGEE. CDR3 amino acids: CASSDSGGVTDTQYF. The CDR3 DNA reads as TGTGCCAGCAGCGACAGCGGGGGGGTGACCGATACGCAGTATTTT.

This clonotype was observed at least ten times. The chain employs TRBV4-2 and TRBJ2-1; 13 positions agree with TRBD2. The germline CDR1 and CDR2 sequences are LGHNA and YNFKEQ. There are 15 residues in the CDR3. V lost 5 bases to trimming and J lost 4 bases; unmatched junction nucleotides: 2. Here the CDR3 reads CASSGTSGVYNEQFF. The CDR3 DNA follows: TGTGCCAGCAGCGGGACTAGCGGGGTTTACAATGAGCAGTTCTTC.

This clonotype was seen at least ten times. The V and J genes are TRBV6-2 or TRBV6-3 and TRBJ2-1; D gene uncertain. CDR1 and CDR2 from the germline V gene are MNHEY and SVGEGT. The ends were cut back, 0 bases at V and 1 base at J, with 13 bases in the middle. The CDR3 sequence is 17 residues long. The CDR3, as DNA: TGTGCCAGCAGTTACTCGAGGACGTCTAGGTCCTACAATGAGCAGTTCTTC. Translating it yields CASSYSRTSRSYNEQFF.

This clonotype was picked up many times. The CDR3 bases are TGCAGTGCAGGCGACAGGTACCAAGAGACCCAGTACTTC. This codes for CSAGDRYQETQYF. The chain employs TRBV20-1 and TRBJ2-5; TRBD1 is a possible D gene (6 bases). Germline V lookup: CDR1 DFQATT, CDR2 SNEGSKA (reference sequence). The CDR3 runs 13 residues. V lost 6 bases to trimming and J lost 0 bases, with 11 bases between them.